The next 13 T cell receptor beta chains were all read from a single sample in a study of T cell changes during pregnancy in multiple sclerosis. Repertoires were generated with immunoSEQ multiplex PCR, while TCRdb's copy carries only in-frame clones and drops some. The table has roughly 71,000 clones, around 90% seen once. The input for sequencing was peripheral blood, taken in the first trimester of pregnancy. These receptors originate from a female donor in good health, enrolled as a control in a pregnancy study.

CDR3 in amino acids: CASSQVRSGSKRGSYEQYF. CDR3 nucleotide sequence: TGTGCCAGCAGCCAAGTAAGAAGCGGGAGTAAGCGGGGTAGTTACGAGCAGTACTTC. V and J are TRBV4-2 and TRBJ2-7, with 8 bases matching TRBD2. Looked up from germline, CDR1 is LGHNA and CDR2 is YNFKEQ. V was pared by 1 base and J by 4 bases, with 18 bases of the junction left unmatched. The length of the CDR3 is 19 residues.

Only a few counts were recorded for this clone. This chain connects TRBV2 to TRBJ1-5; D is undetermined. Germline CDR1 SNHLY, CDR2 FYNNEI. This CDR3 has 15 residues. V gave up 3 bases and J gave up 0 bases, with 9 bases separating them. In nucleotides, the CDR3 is TGTGCCAGCAGTGATGAACAGACTAGCAATCAGCCCCAGCATTTT. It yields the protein CASSDEQTSNQPQHF. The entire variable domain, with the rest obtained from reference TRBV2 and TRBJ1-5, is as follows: EPEVTQTPSHQVTQMGQEVILRCVPISNHLYFYWYRQILGQKVEFLVSFYNNEISEKSEIFDDQFSVERPDGSNFTLKIRSTKLEDSAMYFCASSDEQTSNQPQHFGDGTRLSIL.

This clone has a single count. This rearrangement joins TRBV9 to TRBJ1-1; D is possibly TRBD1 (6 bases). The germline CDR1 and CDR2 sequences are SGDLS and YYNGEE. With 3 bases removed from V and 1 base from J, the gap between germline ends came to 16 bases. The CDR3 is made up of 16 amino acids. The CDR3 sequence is CASSAGGGGWNTEAFF. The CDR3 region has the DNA TGTGCCAGCAGCGCCGGGGGCGGGGGGTGGAACACTGAAGCTTTCTTT.

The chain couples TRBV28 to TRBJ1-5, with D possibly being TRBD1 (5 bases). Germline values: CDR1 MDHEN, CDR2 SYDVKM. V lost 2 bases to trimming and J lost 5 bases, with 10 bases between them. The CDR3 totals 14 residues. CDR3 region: CASSLGGNDQPQHF. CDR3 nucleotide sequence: TGTGCCAGCAGTTTAGGGGGGAATGATCAGCCCCAGCATTTT.

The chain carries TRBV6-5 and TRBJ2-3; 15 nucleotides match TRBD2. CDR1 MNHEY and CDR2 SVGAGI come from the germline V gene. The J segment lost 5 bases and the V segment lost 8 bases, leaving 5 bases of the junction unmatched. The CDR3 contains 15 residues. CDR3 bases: TGTGCCAGCTCCCGGACTAGCGGGAGGGTAGATACGCAGTATTTT. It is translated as CASSRTSGRVDTQYF.

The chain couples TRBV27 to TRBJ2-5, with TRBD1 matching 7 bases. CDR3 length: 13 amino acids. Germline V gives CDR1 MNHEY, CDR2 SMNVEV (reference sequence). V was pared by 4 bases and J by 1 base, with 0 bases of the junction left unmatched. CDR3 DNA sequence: TGTGCCAGCAGTTGGGACAGCCAAGAGACCCAGTACTTC. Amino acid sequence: CASSWDSQETQYF.

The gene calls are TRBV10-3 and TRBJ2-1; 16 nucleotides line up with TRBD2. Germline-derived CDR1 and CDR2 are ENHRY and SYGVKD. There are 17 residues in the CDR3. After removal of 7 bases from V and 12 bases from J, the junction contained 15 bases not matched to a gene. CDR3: CAIKENLGGLAGGVQFF. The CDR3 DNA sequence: TGTGCCATCAAGGAGAATCTCGGGGGACTAGCGGGAGGGGTGCAGTTCTTC.

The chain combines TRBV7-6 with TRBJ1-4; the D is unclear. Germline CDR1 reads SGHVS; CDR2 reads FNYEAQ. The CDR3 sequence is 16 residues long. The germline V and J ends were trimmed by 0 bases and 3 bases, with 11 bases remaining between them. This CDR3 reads CASSLAQDGANEKLFF. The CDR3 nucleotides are TGTGCCAGCAGCTTAGCGCAGGACGGGGCTAATGAAAAACTGTTTTTT.

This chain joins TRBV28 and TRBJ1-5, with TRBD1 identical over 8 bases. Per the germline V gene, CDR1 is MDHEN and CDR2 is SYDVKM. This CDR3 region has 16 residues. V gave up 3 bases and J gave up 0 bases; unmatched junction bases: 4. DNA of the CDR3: TGTGCCAGCAGTTTCCAGGGGGCGTATAGCAATCAGCCCCAGCATTTT. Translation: CASSFQGAYSNQPQHF.

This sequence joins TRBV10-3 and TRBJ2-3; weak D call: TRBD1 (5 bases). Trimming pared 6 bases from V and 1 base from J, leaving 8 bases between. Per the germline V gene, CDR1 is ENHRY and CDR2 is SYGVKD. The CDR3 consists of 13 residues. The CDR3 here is CAIRGRGTDTQYF. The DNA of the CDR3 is TGTGCCATCAGGGGCAGGGGCACAGATACGCAGTATTTT.

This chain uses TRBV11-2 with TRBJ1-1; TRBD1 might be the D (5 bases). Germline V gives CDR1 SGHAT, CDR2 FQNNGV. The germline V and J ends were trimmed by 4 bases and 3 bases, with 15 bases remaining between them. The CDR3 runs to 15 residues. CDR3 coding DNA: TGTGCCAGCAGCTCCCCCTTGGGGGGGTACACTGAAGCTTTCTTT. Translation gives CASSSPLGGYTEAFF.

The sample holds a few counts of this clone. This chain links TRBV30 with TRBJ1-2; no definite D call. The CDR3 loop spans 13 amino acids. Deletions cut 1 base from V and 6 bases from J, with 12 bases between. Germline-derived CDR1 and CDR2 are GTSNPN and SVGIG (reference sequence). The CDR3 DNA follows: TGTGCCTGGAGTGAAGCCCTAAACCATGGCTACACCTTC. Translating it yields CAWSEALNHGYTF.

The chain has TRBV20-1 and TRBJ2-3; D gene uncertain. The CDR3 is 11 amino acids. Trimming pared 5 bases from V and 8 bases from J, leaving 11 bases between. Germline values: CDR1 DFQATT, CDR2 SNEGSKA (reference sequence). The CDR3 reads CSAGVPGTQYF. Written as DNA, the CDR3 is TGCAGTGCTGGTGTGCCGGGTACGCAGTATTTT.